The 22 T cell receptor beta chains below come from one sample, sequenced in a study of beta chain features in type 1 diabetes. General study results and limits: Patients with Type 1 diabetes showed moderately but significantly shorter TCRB CDR3s in all four CD4+ subsets.

Since all of the isolated RNA was reverse transcribed, expressed TCRB transcripts were what got sequenced. Here immunoSEQ multiplex PCR was the method, and the copy in TCRdb shows in-frame clones only, minus some. This repertoire shows 120,000 or so clones, roughly 17% found once; its top ten account for approximately 2.3%. The antigens for these receptors are not known. Sequenced sample: central memory CD4+ T cells from blood. The receptors stem from a man aged 30-40 years with type 1 diabetes.

The chain carries TRBV10-3 and TRBJ2-3; D may be TRBD1 or TRBD2 (5 bases each). Germline V lookup: CDR1 ENHRY, CDR2 SYGVKD. V was trimmed by 4 bases and J by 4 bases, leaving 9 bases between them. The CDR3 has 13 amino acids. This CDR3 reads CAISGRGPDTQYF. CDR3 nucleotides: TGTGCCATCAGTGGTCGGGGACCAGATACGCAGTATTTT.

This clone was observed once. At the DNA level, this CDR3 is encoded by other sequences in the same sample as well. The J gene is TRBJ2-6, the V gene TRBV30; no clear D. With 0 bases removed from V and 0 bases from J, the gap between germline ends came to 6 bases. CDR1 and CDR2 from the germline V gene are GTSNPN and SVGIG (reference sequence). This CDR3 region has 15 residues. The CDR3 DNA follows: TGTGCCTGGAGTGTATGGGGCTCTGGGGCCAACGTCCTGACTTTC. It specifies CAWSVWGSGANVLTF.

The rearrangement links TRBV14 to TRBJ1-4; D remains ambiguous. The germline V gene has CDR1 SGHDN and CDR2 FVKESK. CDR3 length: 15 amino acids. The V end was cut by 5 bases, the J end by 7 bases, with 17 bases between. The CDR3 reads CASSKIQSTIEKLFF. The DNA for the CDR3 is TGTGCCAGCAGCAAAATCCAGAGTACCATTGAAAAACTGTTTTTT.

This clone was seen a few times. V gene TRBV11-3 combines with J gene TRBJ2-2; D gene ambiguous. The CDR3 covers 18 residues. The germline V and J ends were trimmed by 0 bases and 6 bases, with 20 bases remaining between them. From germline, CDR1 is SGHNT and CDR2 YENEEA. CDR3 amino acids: CASSLDLTGASIPGELFF. The CDR3 DNA is TGTGCCAGCAGCTTAGATCTAACGGGCGCCTCTATCCCCGGGGAGCTGTTTTTT.

The sample holds a few counts of this clone. V usage is TRBV4-2 and J usage is TRBJ1-2; TRBD1 might be the D (5 bases). Trimming removed 2 bases at V and 3 bases at J, with 25 bases between. The CDR3 contains 19 residues. In germline, CDR1 is LGHNA, CDR2 YNFKEQ. As DNA, the CDR3 is TGTGCCAGCAGCCAATCTACCAGCAGGGAGTTGGCTATTGACTATGGCTACACCTTC. This sequence encodes CASSQSTSRELAIDYGYTF.

This clone turned up a few times. This rearrangement joins TRBV29-1 to TRBJ2-1; D unclear. The V end was cut by 5 bases, the J end by 4 bases, with 3 bases between. This CDR3 is 10 amino acids long. Germline V gene sequence: CDR1 SQVTM, CDR2 ANQGSEA. In nucleotides, the CDR3 is TGCAGCGTTCTTTACAATGAGCAGTTCTTC. Translated, it gives CSVLYNEQFF.

This clone was counted ten times or more. The CDR3 nucleotides are TGTGCCAGCAGCGTAGGCGCAGGGGGTTGGTACTTC. This translates into CASSVGAGGWYF. The chain is built from TRBV7-9 and TRBJ2-7; 7 nucleotides align to TRBD1. V gave up 5 bases and J gave up 12 bases; unmatched junction bases: 10. Germline CDR1 is SEHNR and CDR2 is FQNEAQ (reference sequence). The CDR3 sequence is 12 residues long.

This clone was seen only a few times. The chain couples TRBV7-2 to TRBJ2-3; 12 nucleotides line up with TRBD2. Germline V gives CDR1 SGHTA, CDR2 FQGNSA. The CDR3 contains 15 residues. Germline trimming cut 5 bases from V and 5 bases from J; bases unmatched to any gene: 5. CDR3 residues: CASSRTSGEGDTQYF. DNA of the CDR3: TGTGCCAGCAGCCGGACTAGCGGGGAGGGAGATACGCAGTATTTT.

This clone was counted only a few times. The gene calls are TRBV5-1 and TRBJ2-5, with D unclear. The CDR3 runs to 15 residues. Trimming left V 1 base short and J 4 bases short, with 14 bases between. Germline V gene sequence: CDR1 SGHRS, CDR2 YFSETQ. The CDR3 DNA reads TGCGCCAGCAGCTTGATGACCCGGAAGGGAGAGACCCAGTACTTC. It specifies CASSLMTRKGETQYF.

This clone was observed a few times. The chain links TRBV14 to TRBJ1-1; 8 bases map to TRBD1. The germline V gene has CDR1 SGHDN and CDR2 FVKESK. The junction had 8 bases not matched to a gene; V was cut back by 5 bases and J by 6 bases. This CDR3 contains 14 residues. CDR3 bases: TGTGCCAGCAGCTTACGGACAGGGCAGGCTGAAGCTTTCTTT. Translated: CASSLRTGQAEAFF.

The genes are TRBV5-1 and TRBJ1-2, with D possibly TRBD1 on 5 matching bases. Germline-derived CDR1 and CDR2 are SGHRS and YFSETQ. The CDR3 contains 15 residues. Trimming took off 4 bases at V and 5 bases at J, with 18 bases between the two ends. The CDR3 DNA is TGCGCCAGCAGCCCAGGTTGGGGGTCGGATTATGGCTACACCTTC. Protein sequence: CASSPGWGSDYGYTF.

The rearrangement joins TRBV25-1 to TRBJ1-1; unclear D gene. Germline CDR1 is MGHDK and CDR2 is SYGVNS. The CDR3 spans 13 residues. The ends were cut back, 7 bases at V and 5 bases at J, with 14 bases in the middle. CDR3 sequence (DNA): TGTGCCAGCACTTACAAGGATGGGACTGAAGCTTTCTTT. It translates to CASTYKDGTEAFF. Looking up the rest from reference TRBV25-1 and TRBJ1-1 gives the full variable domain: EADIYQTPRYLVIGTGKKITLECSQTMGHDKMYWYQQDPGMELHLIHYSYGVNSTEKGDLSSESTVSRIRTEHFPLTLESARPSHTSQYLCASTYKDGTEAFFGQGTRLTVV.

The chain recombines TRBV7-2 with TRBJ1-5; 9 positions agree with TRBD1. Germline trimming cut 3 bases from V and 5 bases from J; bases unmatched to any gene: 5. CDR1 SGHTA and CDR2 FQGNSA come from the germline V gene. The CDR3 is made up of 15 amino acids. The CDR3 DNA follows: TGTGCCAGCAGCTTCCGGGACAGGGAGTATCAGCCCCAGCATTTT. The encoded protein is CASSFRDREYQPQHF.

This clone was found a few times. The chain recombines TRBV27 with TRBJ2-2; perhaps TRBD1 as D (6 bases). The CDR3 extends over 15 amino acids. V lost 9 bases to trimming and J lost 2 bases, with 16 bases between them. Germline V gives CDR1 MNHEY, CDR2 SMNVEV (reference sequence). CDR3 loop: CASPAGTHNTGELFF. The DNA of the CDR3 is TGTGCCAGTCCAGCCGGGACACACAACACCGGGGAGCTGTTTTTT.

V is TRBV29-1 and J is TRBJ2-7, with 10 positions matching TRBD1. Losses at the gene ends were 4 bases for V and 10 bases for J; bases not matched to a gene: 13. The CDR3 totals 14 residues. Germline loops: CDR1 SQVTM, CDR2 ANQGSEA. CDR3 residues: CSVVQHGDRGDQYF. The CDR3 coding sequence is TGCAGCGTTGTGCAACACGGGGACAGGGGCGATCAGTACTTC.

The chain carries TRBV7-2 and TRBJ2-7; D gene unclear. Trimming stripped 5 bases from V and 2 bases from J, with 10 bases between. Germline values: CDR1 SGHTA, CDR2 FQGNSA. CDR3 length equals 13 residues. CDR3 sequence: CASSPNGAYEQYF. CDR3 nucleotide sequence: TGTGCCAGCAGCCCTAACGGAGCCTACGAGCAGTACTTC. The full variable domain, with the rest looked up from reference TRBV7-2 and TRBJ2-7, is GAGVSQSPSNKVTEKGKDVELRCDPISGHTALYWYRQSLGQGLEFLIYFQGNSAPDKSGLPSDRFSAERTGGSVSTLTIQRTQQEDSAVYLCASSPNGAYEQYFGPGTRLTVT.

This clone was seen a few times. This chain links TRBV29-1 with TRBJ1-6; D is unresolved. This CDR3 is 14 amino acids long. The V gene's germline CDR1 is SQVTM and CDR2 ANQGSEA. V lost 1 base and J lost 7, with 11 bases in between. This CDR3 reads CSVEARQINSPLHF. DNA for the CDR3: TGCAGCGTTGAAGCGCGGCAGATCAATTCACCCCTCCACTTT.

This clone was counted only a few times. The chain has TRBV28 and TRBJ2-6; D is undetermined. Germline V CDR1 and CDR2: MDHEN, SYDVKM. V was clipped by 6 bases and J by 4 bases, with 10 bases between them. There are 14 residues in the CDR3. The CDR3 reads CASRPRLGANVLTF. CDR3 DNA sequence: TGTGCCAGCAGACCCCGGTTGGGGGCCAACGTCCTGACTTTC.

In this sample, this clone turned up many times. The chain uses TRBV18 and TRBJ2-6; tentatively, D is TRBD1 or TRBD2 (5 bases each). Trimming took 5 bases from V and 0 from J, leaving 8 bases between them. The V gene's germline CDR1 is KGHSH and CDR2 LQKENI. CDR3 length: 15 residues. CDR3 residues: CASSEGNSGANVLTF. The CDR3 bases are TGTGCCAGCTCAGAGGGGAACTCTGGGGCCAACGTCCTGACTTTC.

This chain links TRBV29-1 with TRBJ2-1; 7 bases align to TRBD1. The germline V gene encodes CDR1 SQVTM and CDR2 ANQGSEA. V shed 6 bases, J shed 8 bases, and the junction held 13 bases outside the gene matches. The CDR3 consists of 14 residues. Written as DNA, the CDR3 is TGCAGCGTCGCTCCAACCGACAGGGCCGATGAGCAGTTCTTC. Translated: CSVAPTDRADEQFF.

The sample holds a few counts of this clone. The chain links TRBV7-9 to TRBJ1-2; D not resolved. Germline-derived CDR1 and CDR2 are SEHNR and FQNEAQ (reference sequence). V was pared by 1 base and J by 2 bases, with 14 bases between. The CDR3 loop spans 16 amino acids. CDR3 DNA: TGTGCCAGCAGCTTAGATACGCTACTAACCAACTATGGCTACACCTTC. Translated: CASSLDTLLTNYGYTF. Complete variable domain (other parts from reference TRBV7-9 and TRBJ1-2): DTGVSQNPRHKITKRGQNVTFRCDPISEHNRLYWYRQTLGQGPEFLTYFQNEAQLEKSRLLSDRFSAERPKGSFSTLEIQRTEQGDSAMYLCASSLDTLLTNYGYTFGSGTRLTVV.

This sequence joins TRBV29-1 and TRBJ1-2; possible D gene TRBD1, 6 bases. Germline CDR1 is SQVTM and CDR2 is ANQGSEA. The CDR3 is 12 amino acids. V was clipped by 6 bases and J by 4 bases, with 12 bases between them. DNA of the CDR3: TGCAGCGTCCCGGACAGATCCTATGGCTACACCTTC. Translating gives CSVPDRSYGYTF.